This TCR beta chain was captured by sequencing in a study of T cells in Graves' hyperthyroidism and ophthalmopathy. The germline V and J ends were trimmed by 3 bases and 6 bases, with 15 bases remaining between them. CDR1 LGHDT and CDR2 YNNKEL come from the germline V gene (reference sequence). The CDR3 extends over 15 amino acids. What was amplified from RNA transcripts were TCR beta CDR3 regions. The primer set for the first-round RT-PCR of the TCR CDR3 was HTBI. TCRdb passed the multiplex PCR reads through MiXCR, listing each CDR3 protein once. The table lists 500,000 to 550,000 distinct CDR3 sequences, 15% to 20% of them singletons, with less than 55% in the top ten. The cohort's ophthalmopathy patients, a group with duration under 3 months, had a Clinical Activity Score of at least 3 and a NOSPECS grade of at least 4. For the diagnoses, clinical symptoms, serum thyroxine and TRAb, thyroid ultrasound and orbital computed tomography were used.

General study points: Most clonotypes that expanded in the thyroid above 0.001 also showed up in blood. Ophthalmopathy could be told apart from stable hyperthyroidism with a 13 V-J model.

On this clonotype: Antigen specificity is unknown.

Material for sequencing was blood. The V and J genes are TRBV3-1 and TRBJ2-1; TRBD1 is a possible D gene (7 bases). The receptor was derived from a man in his forties or fifties with Graves' ophthalmopathy. The CDR3 spells CASSQRVQGGNEQFF. The CDR3 DNA follows: TGTGCCAGCAGCCAGAGGGTGCAGGGGGGCAATGAGCAGTTCTTC.